This T cell receptor (beta chain) stems from a study of blood T cells in healthy people across ages. Using a J-beta primer mix together with a sample-barcoded 5' primer, a second PCR was run for roughly 6 to 12 cycles. TCRdb re-called the 5' RACE reads with MiXCR, one entry per CDR3 protein. The sample lists hundreds of thousands of distinct CDR3 sequences, about 30% occurring once. This clonotype was detected a few times. Trimming stripped 10 bases from V and 4 bases from J, with 13 bases between. There are 12 residues in the CDR3. The germline CDR1 and CDR2 sequences are MNHEY and SMNVEV (reference sequence).

The gene calls are TRBV27 and TRBJ1-1; no clear D gene. The receptor was derived from a woman older than 75 in good health. The sequenced material came from blood. CDR3 loop: CATRSLGTEAFF. The CDR3 DNA is TGTGCCACGAGGAGCTTGGGCACTGAAGCTTTCTTT.